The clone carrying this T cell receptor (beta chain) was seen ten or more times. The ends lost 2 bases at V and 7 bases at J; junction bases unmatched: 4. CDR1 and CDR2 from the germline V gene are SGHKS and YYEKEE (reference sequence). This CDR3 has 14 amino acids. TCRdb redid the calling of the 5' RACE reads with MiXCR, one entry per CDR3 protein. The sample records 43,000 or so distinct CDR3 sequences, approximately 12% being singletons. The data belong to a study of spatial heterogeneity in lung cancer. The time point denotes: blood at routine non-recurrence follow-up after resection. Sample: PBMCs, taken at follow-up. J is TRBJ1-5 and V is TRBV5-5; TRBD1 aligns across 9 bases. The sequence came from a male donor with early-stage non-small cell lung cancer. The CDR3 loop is CASSLTGGRQPQHF. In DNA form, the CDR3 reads TGTGCCAGCAGCTTAACAGGGGGCCGCCAGCCCCAGCATTTT.